This T cell receptor beta chain was identified in a study of regulatory T cells in long-lasting Graves disease. The overall study: Graves' disease counted as persistent after over 5 years of antithyroid drugs with positive TSH receptor antibodies.

Construction of the TCR beta libraries employed iRepertoire HTBI primers in conjunction with Arm-PCR of CDR3 regions. Per the study methods: About 60 TRBV and around 15 TRBJ segments were identified across samples. TCRdb redid the calling of the multiplex PCR reads with MiXCR, one entry per CDR3 protein. The authors' filters were not applied to this entry. This sample carries 500,000 to 700,000 distinct CDR3 sequences, approximately 29% of them seen once, and the ten largest clones take 35% to 55%. Germline V lookup: CDR1 LNHDA, CDR2 SQIVND (reference sequence). J gave up 2 bases and V 8 bases, and 12 bases lay outside the gene matches. There are 16 residues in the CDR3. About this clonotype: The antigen is undetermined.

The time point is: persistent/refractory GD, antithyroid drugs over 5 years with positive TRAb. The authors made the TCR library using RNA they extracted from PBMCs. Findings and caveats of the study: Persistent patients shared more public clonotypes (around 2,500) than newly diagnosed patients (966). Persistent disease exhibited a predilection for TRBV28, TRBJ1-2 and TRBJ2-5.

The specimen comprised peripheral blood mononuclear cells (PBMCs), sampled when the disease was refractory, from a patient treated with antithyroid drugs. The chain is built from TRBV19 and TRBJ2-7; 10 positions agree with TRBD1. This receptor was taken from a female donor with Graves disease. As DNA, the CDR3 is TGTGCCAGTGGTCCCCGACCGGGACAGGGGACCTACGAGCAGTACTTC. This gives the protein CASGPRPGQGTYEQYF.